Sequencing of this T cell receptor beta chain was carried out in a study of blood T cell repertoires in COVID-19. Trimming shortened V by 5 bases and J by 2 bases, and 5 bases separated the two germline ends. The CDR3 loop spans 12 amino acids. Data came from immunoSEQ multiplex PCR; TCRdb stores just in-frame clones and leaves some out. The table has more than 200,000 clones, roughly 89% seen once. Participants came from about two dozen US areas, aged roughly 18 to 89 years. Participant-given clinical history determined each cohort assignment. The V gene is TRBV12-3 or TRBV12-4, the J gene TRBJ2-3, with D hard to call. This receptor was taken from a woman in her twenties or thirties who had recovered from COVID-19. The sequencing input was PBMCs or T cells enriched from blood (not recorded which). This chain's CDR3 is CASSPNTDTQYF. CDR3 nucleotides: TGTGCCAGCAGTCCCAACACAGATACGCAGTATTTT.